The clone carrying this T cell receptor (beta chain) was detected once. Participants were aged about 18 to 89 years from more than 20 US areas. Grouping used clinical history reported by participants in a survey and questionnaire. Assay used: immunoSEQ multiplex PCR; TCRdb lists only in-frame clones, some missing. The sample has 350,000 to 400,000 clones; approximately 87% are singletons. The data stem from a study of blood T cell repertoires in COVID-19. The V gene's germline CDR1 is PRHDT and CDR2 FYEKMQ (reference sequence). V trimming: 5 bases; J trimming: 0 bases; junction bases outside the gene matches: 14. The CDR3 consists of 18 residues.

The source is a woman younger than 45 with acute COVID-19. Sequencing was carried out using PBMCs or T cells enriched from blood (not recorded which). The chain recombines TRBV13 with TRBJ1-1, with 8 bases matching TRBD1. DNA for the CDR3: TGTGCCAGCAGCCCCAGGGGGCCAAGTGTGGAATTGAACACTGAAGCTTTCTTT. As protein: CASSPRGPSVELNTEAFF.